This T cell receptor (beta chain) originates from a study of blood T cell repertoires in COVID-19. Generated by immunoSEQ multiplex PCR, the TCRdb table keeps only in-frame clones and is missing some. The repertoire holds 350,000 to 450,000 clones, with 80% to 90% as singletons. The CDR3 consists of 15 residues. Germline V gene data show CDR1 as SGHTA and CDR2 as FQGNSA. The V end was cut by 4 bases, the J end by 2 bases, with 15 bases between. The V gene is TRBV7-2, the J gene TRBJ2-7; D perhaps matches TRBD2 (6 bases). The source material was PBMCs or T cells enriched from blood (not recorded which). This TCR derives from a man younger than 45 who had recovered from COVID-19. The CDR3 DNA follows: TGTGCCAGCAGCTCTGGGGGGTTGATTACCTACGAGCAGTACTTC. Its translation is CASSSGGLITYEQYF.